The clone carrying this T cell receptor beta chain was detected a few times. The sample comes from a study of patients and donors after allogeneic stem cell transplantation. Via MiXCR, TCRdb re-called the RT-PCR reads, giving one row per CDR3 protein. The sample gives around 30,000 distinct CDR3 sequences, over 7% of which show up once; about half is in the top ten. V gave up 1 base and J gave up 6 bases, with 10 bases separating them. CDR3 length: 14 amino acids. CDR1 and CDR2 from the germline V gene are LGHNA and YNFKEQ. The gene calls are TRBV4-2 and TRBJ2-1; D remains unclear. The sequenced material came from blood, either unsorted or a sorted T cell fraction (not recorded which). This TCR derives from a human donor who was either an allogeneic HSCT recipient or a stem cell or donor lymphocyte infusion donor (not recorded which). It is not recorded whose cells these are; they may come from a transplant donor. The CDR3 nucleotides read TGTGCCAGCAGCCAAGGCACGGGCGTCAATGAGCAGTTCTTC. Protein sequence: CASSQGTGVNEQFF.